These T cell receptor beta chains were read from a single sample in a study of shared clonotypes between healthy human individuals. Sequencing was performed with immunoSEQ multiplex PCR; in TCRdb, only in-frame clones are kept and a portion is missing. This sample yields about a million clones, of which approximately 68% are seen a single time; nearly 1.5% belongs to the top ten. The sample taken for sequencing was memory CD4+ T cells sorted from blood. The source of these receptors is a man aged 18 to 30 in good health. The conserved cysteine and the conserved F or W are not part of the CDR3 here. Each record gives: D gene, V gene, clone size, CDR3 protein. The D gene is left open where the match is weak. Clone size, where shown, is once, few, many, or a class for clones that have expanded.

D gene: -; V gene: TRBV18; clone size: -; CDR3 protein: ASSRSGAPGGEQY
D gene: -; V gene: TRBV7-8; clone size: -; CDR3 protein: ASSLDTLYEQY
D gene: -; V gene: TRBV30; clone size: few; CDR3 protein: AWSRTATNEKLF
D gene: -; V gene: TRBV28; clone size: few; CDR3 protein: ATLGGGQHQPQH
D gene: -; V gene: TRBV10-3; clone size: -; CDR3 protein: AITNGMGNTEAF
D gene: -; V gene: TRBV7-2; clone size: -; CDR3 protein: ASSFSGWLMNTEAF
D gene: TRBD1; V gene: TRBV5-1; clone size: -; CDR3 protein: ASSLGQGGTEAF
D gene: -; V gene: TRBV11-2; clone size: -; CDR3 protein: ASSLDEYAKNIQY
D gene: TRBD2; V gene: TRBV10-3; clone size: -; CDR3 protein: AISESYLGGDTQY
D gene: TRBD1; V gene: TRBV5-1; clone size: -; CDR3 protein: ASRFSGTGLTEAF
D gene: -; V gene: TRBV10-3; clone size: once; CDR3 protein: AISDHAGSSGNTIY
D gene: -; V gene: TRBV5-4; clone size: -; CDR3 protein: ASSFRGPRDEQY
D gene: TRBD1; V gene: TRBV18; clone size: -; CDR3 protein: ASSPTGDTDTQY
D gene: TRBD1; V gene: TRBV5-1; clone size: -; CDR3 protein: ASSPGQGVDEQY
D gene: -; V gene: TRBV27; clone size: -; CDR3 protein: ASSLGRSSYEQY
D gene: -; V gene: TRBV2; clone size: -; CDR3 protein: ASSVQGDGNTIY
D gene: TRBD2; V gene: TRBV9; clone size: -; CDR3 protein: ASSRGGTAVVAEQY
D gene: -; V gene: TRBV28; clone size: few; CDR3 protein: ASARVGTNEKLF
D gene: -; V gene: TRBV28; clone size: -; CDR3 protein: ASRQGFRTDTQY
D gene: TRBD2; V gene: TRBV10-2; clone size: -; CDR3 protein: ASSDRASGRPDTQY
D gene: -; V gene: TRBV2; clone size: few; CDR3 protein: ASMEQFTTTEAF
D gene: TRBD1; V gene: TRBV5-1; clone size: once; CDR3 protein: ASSLGDREGGYT
D gene: TRBD1; V gene: TRBV18; clone size: -; CDR3 protein: ATAGTGAYEQY
D gene: TRBD2; V gene: TRBV9; clone size: once; CDR3 protein: ASSMGLAHTDTQY
D gene: -; V gene: TRBV6-1; clone size: -; CDR3 protein: ASSEGQNTGELF
D gene: TRBD1; V gene: TRBV2; clone size: -; CDR3 protein: ASSGQGVVRTEAF
D gene: TRBD2; V gene: TRBV29-1; clone size: -; CDR3 protein: SALAGVSSYNEQF
D gene: -; V gene: TRBV4-1; clone size: few; CDR3 protein: ASSQETGIMNTEAF
D gene: -; V gene: TRBV6-5; clone size: -; CDR3 protein: ASSYSLFPGADTQY
D gene: -; V gene: TRBV7-9; clone size: few; CDR3 protein: ASSPSELAKNIQY
D gene: -; V gene: TRBV15; clone size: -; CDR3 protein: ATSRDEKGITDTQY
D gene: -; V gene: TRBV5-1; clone size: -; CDR3 protein: ASTIGTETGELF
D gene: TRBD2; V gene: TRBV7-8; clone size: few; CDR3 protein: ASSRTSAGELF
D gene: -; V gene: TRBV6-5; clone size: -; CDR3 protein: ASSYSKGIGYT
D gene: -; V gene: TRBV10-1; clone size: -; CDR3 protein: ASSEWASTDTQY
D gene: -; V gene: TRBV5-4; clone size: -; CDR3 protein: ASSRRLDQETQY
D gene: -; V gene: TRBV4-3; clone size: -; CDR3 protein: ASSQEKIGGIAKNIQY
D gene: -; V gene: TRBV5-6; clone size: -; CDR3 protein: ASSRDGYFNEQF
D gene: TRBD2; V gene: TRBV30; clone size: once; CDR3 protein: AWSASELAGGLRYEQY
D gene: -; V gene: TRBV5-4; clone size: once; CDR3 protein: ASSEDPLLNTEAF
D gene: -; V gene: TRBV5-1; clone size: -; CDR3 protein: ASSPGSPSGNTIY
D gene: -; V gene: TRBV7-9; clone size: -; CDR3 protein: ASSLEQGTQY
D gene: -; V gene: TRBV11-3; clone size: -; CDR3 protein: ASSSRSGTPTADTQY
D gene: -; V gene: TRBV19; clone size: -; CDR3 protein: ASSRGGGSYQPQH
D gene: TRBD1; V gene: TRBV7-2; clone size: -; CDR3 protein: ASSHHGQGANSPLH
D gene: -; V gene: TRBV6-6; clone size: -; CDR3 protein: ASSYISGGGYT
D gene: -; V gene: TRBV27; clone size: -; CDR3 protein: ASSLSSLAGAF
D gene: TRBD1; V gene: TRBV6-6; clone size: few; CDR3 protein: ASRRTQGEVAPEAF
D gene: TRBD1; V gene: TRBV19; clone size: -; CDR3 protein: ASSIPFLTPGTGYYEQY
D gene: -; V gene: TRBV5-6; clone size: few; CDR3 protein: ASSLVGATGELF
D gene: -; V gene: TRBV4-1; clone size: -; CDR3 protein: ASSLVEGSNTGELF
D gene: TRBD1; V gene: TRBV7-9; clone size: once; CDR3 protein: ASSLQYAGGNEKLF
D gene: -; V gene: TRBV11-2; clone size: -; CDR3 protein: ASRRPGTTHYEQY
D gene: -; V gene: TRBV6-1; clone size: -; CDR3 protein: ASSLETGMNTEAF
D gene: -; V gene: TRBV18; clone size: -; CDR3 protein: ASSRFGTDTQY
D gene: -; V gene: TRBV5-4; clone size: -; CDR3 protein: ASSLGRGRYEQY
D gene: -; V gene: TRBV18; clone size: -; CDR3 protein: ASSLLTAEGTQY
D gene: TRBD1; V gene: TRBV7-8; clone size: -; CDR3 protein: ASRWGQGPSYEQY